The entry below describes one T cell receptor (beta chain). Its target is unknown. The record originates from a study of regulatory T cells in long-lasting Graves disease. Findings of the study overall: Accuracy may have been reduced by the small sample size.

As for time point: persistent/refractory GD, antithyroid drugs over 5 years with positive TRAb. Extracted RNA from PBMCs served as the source of the TCR library. Staff drew around 8.5 milliliters of peripheral blood into EDTA tubes. Building the TCR beta libraries relied on iRepertoire HTBI primers, and CDR3 regions underwent Arm-PCR. TCRdb reprocessed the multiplex PCR reads with MiXCR, giving one entry per CDR3 protein. The sample shows 600,000 to 800,000 distinct CDR3 sequences, about 32% of them seen only once. The receptor comes from a female donor with Graves disease. The material sequenced was peripheral blood mononuclear cells (PBMCs), taken when the disease was refractory, from a patient treated with antithyroid drugs.

For the CDR3, the DNA is TGTGCCAGCAGTTACTCGACCCTGATCCAGGGGGAGGACACTGAAGCTTTCTTT. As protein: CASSYSTLIQGEDTEAFF. V is TRBV6-2 or TRBV6-3 and J is TRBJ1-1; 7 nucleotides match TRBD1. CDR1 and CDR2 (germline): MNHEY, SVGEGT. The V gene end was trimmed by 0 bases and the J gene end by 3 bases; junction bases not matched to a gene: 13. The CDR3 sequence is 18 residues long.